The rows below give T cell receptor beta chains drawn from one sample of a study of T cells in Graves' hyperthyroidism and ophthalmopathy. In TCRdb, the multiplex PCR reads were re-called with MiXCR into one record per CDR3 protein. The sample records around 380,000 distinct CDR3 sequences, around an eighth being singletons. The sample taken for sequencing was blood. The source is a man aged 25 to 45 with Graves' hyperthyroidism that later progressed to Graves' ophthalmopathy. CDR3s include the opening cysteine and the closing phenylalanine or tryptophan. A D gene is named only where the DNA matches it firmly. The size entry is marked missing in some rows and otherwise reads once, few, many or a size class.

CDR3aa,CDR3nt,abundance,len,j_gene,v_gene,d_gene
CASSSSGTGVQPQHF,TGTGCCAGCAGTTCATCCGGGACAGGGGTCCAGCCCCAGCATTTT,many,15,TRBJ1-5,TRBV28,TRBD1
CASSLKGRGQYF,TGTGCCAGCAGTTTAAAAGGGAGGGGGCAGTACTTC,-,12,TRBJ2-7,TRBV12-3/TRBV12-4,TRBD2
CASSLWGARGTVEQFF,TGTGCCAGCAGCTTATGGGGGGCCAGGGGTACGGTTGAGCAGTTCTTC,many,16,TRBJ2-1,TRBV7-6,-
CASSSRLAVDTQYF,TGTGCCAGCAGTTCCCGACTAGCGGTAGATACGCAGTATTTT,few,14,TRBJ2-3,TRBV27,TRBD2
CASSLFYSPLHF,TGTGCCAGCAGTTTATTTTACTCACCCCTCCACTTT,many,12,TRBJ1-6,TRBV12-3/TRBV12-4,-
CASSQRGGRGETQYF,TGTGCCAGCAGCCAGCGGGGGGGGAGAGGGGAGACCCAGTACTTC,-,15,TRBJ2-5,TRBV7-2,TRBD2
CASRGRDSEAFF,TGTGCCAGCAGAGGCCGGGACAGTGAAGCTTTCTTT,many,12,TRBJ1-1,TRBV12-3/TRBV12-4,TRBD1
CASTTNPLRQGGNEQFF,TGTGCCAGCACTACGAACCCCCTTCGGCAGGGGGGCAATGAGCAGTTCTTC,many,17,TRBJ2-1,TRBV2,-
CASIPGGLQETQYF,TGTGCCAGCATCCCGGGGGGCCTCCAAGAGACCCAGTACTTC,many,14,TRBJ2-5,TRBV6-1,-
CASSYSRTGGAYTQYF,TGTGCCAGCAGTTACTCAAGGACAGGGGGCGCATATACGCAGTATTTT,-,16,TRBJ2-3,TRBV6-2/TRBV6-3,TRBD1